This TCR beta chain comes out of a study of OX40 agonist ivuxolimab in advanced cancers. Whole-study context: Patients took ivuxolimab, an agonistic anti-OX40 (CD134) antibody. Every patient in dose escalation had hepatocellular carcinoma, melanoma, renal cell or head and neck cancer.

The CDR3 is 14 residues long. CDR1 is SGHRS, CDR2 YFSETQ, per germline. V lost 4 bases to trimming and J lost 6 bases, with 14 bases between them. Profiled with immunoSEQ multiplex PCR; TCRdb holds only in-frame clones, not every one. The data contain nearly 60,000 clones, roughly four fifths of them singletons. The rearrangement links TRBV5-1 to TRBJ2-1; D is perhaps TRBD2 (6 bases). The receptor was derived from an adult with an advanced solid tumor such as melanoma, head and neck, liver or kidney cancer. The sequencing used CD4+ or CD8+ T cells sorted from blood, collected in a trial of the OX40 agonist ivuxolimab. The CDR3 DNA follows: TGCGCCAGCAGCGCAGGAGGGTCCCTCAATGAGCAGTTCTTC. Protein sequence: CASSAGGSLNEQFF.